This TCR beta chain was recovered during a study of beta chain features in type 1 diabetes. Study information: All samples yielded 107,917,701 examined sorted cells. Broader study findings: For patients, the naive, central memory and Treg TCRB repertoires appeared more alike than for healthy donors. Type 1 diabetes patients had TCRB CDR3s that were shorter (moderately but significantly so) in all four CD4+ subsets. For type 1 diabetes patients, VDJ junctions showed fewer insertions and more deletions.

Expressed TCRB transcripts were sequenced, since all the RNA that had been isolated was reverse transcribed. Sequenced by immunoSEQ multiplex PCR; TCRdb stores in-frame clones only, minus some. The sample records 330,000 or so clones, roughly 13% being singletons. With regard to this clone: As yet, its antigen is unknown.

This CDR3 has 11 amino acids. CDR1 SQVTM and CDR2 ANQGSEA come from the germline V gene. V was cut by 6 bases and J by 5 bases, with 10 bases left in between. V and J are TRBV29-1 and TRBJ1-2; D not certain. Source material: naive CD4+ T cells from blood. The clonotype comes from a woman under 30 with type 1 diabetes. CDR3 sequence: CSVQDGYGYTF. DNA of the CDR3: TGCAGCGTCCAGGATGGTTATGGCTACACCTTC.